The 11 T cell receptor beta chains below were found in one sample sequenced in a study of post-analysis software for immune sequencing data. Study conclusions and caveats: TRBV segments more frequent in patients than in controls numbered roughly 5 and included TRBV5-6, TRBV5-1 and TRBV20-1.

cDNA libraries for TCR beta contained unique molecular identifiers. TCRdb reprocessed the PCR reads with MiXCR, giving one entry per CDR3 protein. The sample holds fewer than 700,000 distinct CDR3 sequences; 44% are singletons and the top ten take under 2%. No antigens are known for them. The specimen sequenced was blood. The receptors were sampled from a girl aged 5 to 17 with multiple sclerosis.

CDR3 nucleotides: TGTGCCAGCAGTTTATTGGCGTACCAAGAGACCCAGTACTTC. The encoded protein is CASSLLAYQETQYF. This chain links TRBV12-3 or TRBV12-4 with TRBJ2-4; unclear D gene. The end of the DNA is better explained by TRBJ2-5, so the J call may be wrong. There are 14 residues in the CDR3.

This rearrangement joins TRBV5-1 to TRBJ2-3; D is possibly TRBD1 (5 bases). The germline gives CDR1 SGHRS, CDR2 YFSETQ. The CDR3 has 15 residues. V was trimmed by 2 bases and J by 6 bases, leaving 16 bases between them. The CDR3 is CASSFGLPAGDTQYF. CDR3 in DNA: TGCGCCAGCAGCTTTGGCCTACCGGCAGGGGATACGCAGTATTTT.

V is TRBV20-1 and J is TRBJ1-6; TRBD1 is a possible D gene (6 bases). The CDR3 is 13 residues long. The germline CDR1 and CDR2 sequences are DFQATT and SNEGSKA (reference sequence). V was shortened by 5 bases and J by 10 bases, with 15 bases between the two germline ends. CDR3 region: CSASPQGRSPLHF. DNA of the CDR3: TGCAGTGCTTCACCCCAGGGGAGGTCACCCCTCCACTTT.

This clonotype was seen once. J is TRBJ1-1 and V is TRBV7-9; unclear D gene. The CDR3 has 13 residues. From germline, CDR1 is SEHNR and CDR2 FQNEAQ (reference sequence). Trimming left V 5 bases short and J 7 bases short, with 14 bases between. The DNA for the CDR3 is TGTGCCAGCAGCCTATCCGGACCGAGTGAAGCTTTCTTT. This sequence encodes CASSLSGPSEAFF.

The V gene is TRBV4-1, the J gene TRBJ2-4; D unclear. With 1 base removed from V and 0 bases from J, the gap between germline ends came to 13 bases. CDR1 and CDR2 from the germline V gene are MGHRA and YSYEKL. This CDR3 region has 17 residues. Here the CDR3 reads CASSQGGDTLAKNIQYF. In DNA form, the CDR3 reads TGCGCCAGCAGCCAAGGAGGCGACACTCTAGCCAAAAACATTCAGTACTTC.

This chain joins TRBV5-1 and TRBJ2-7; D may match TRBD1 or TRBD2 (5 bases each). Germline lookup yields CDR1 SGHRS and CDR2 YFSETQ. V was pared by 4 bases and J by 0 bases, with 20 bases between. The CDR3 loop spans 17 amino acids. In DNA form, the CDR3 reads TGCGCCAGCAGCGTTGGGCCCGGGACGCCGGGCTCCTACGAGCAGTACTTC. Translating gives CASSVGPGTPGSYEQYF. The entire variable domain, with the rest obtained from reference TRBV5-1 and TRBJ2-7, is as follows: KAGVTQTPRYLIKTRGQQVTLSCSPISGHRSVSWYQQTPGQGLQFLFEYFSETQRNKGNFPGRFSGRQFSNSRSEMNVSTLELGDSALYLCASSVGPGTPGSYEQYFGPGTRLTVT.

The V call is TRBV4-1, the J call TRBJ2-5; D might be TRBD2 (5 bases). V gave up 1 base and J gave up 1 base, with 13 bases separating them. The CDR3 runs 16 residues. Germline assignment: CDR1 MGHRA and CDR2 YSYEKL. The CDR3 nucleotides read TGCGCCAGCAGCCAAGGGACCCGGGGTCTCCAAGAGACCCAGTACTTC. Residues: CASSQGTRGLQETQYF.

This chain's CDR3 is CASSLAGREKNEQFF. CDR3 sequence (DNA): TGTGCCAGCAGTTTGGCGGGGCGGGAGAAAAATGAGCAGTTCTTC. The rearrangement joins TRBV12-3 or TRBV12-4 to TRBJ2-1; 7 nucleotides align to TRBD2. The length of the CDR3 is 15 residues. The V and J ends lost 3 bases and 7 bases, in that order; junction bases with no gene match: 9.

The J gene is TRBJ2-2, the V gene TRBV7-8; TRBD1 agrees at 7 bases. Germline V gene sequence: CDR1 SGHVS, CDR2 FQNEAQ. The CDR3 consists of 16 residues. V was pared by 3 bases and J by 1 base, with 5 bases of the junction left unmatched. The CDR3 DNA sequence: TGTGCCAGCAGCTTTCCGGACAGGTTGAACACCGGGGAGCTGTTTTTT. This sequence encodes CASSFPDRLNTGELFF.

The count of this clonotype is one. The junction differs from germline at one of its ends, possibly a read error. V gene TRBV29-1 combines with J gene TRBJ2-6, with 7 positions matching TRBD1. CDR3 length: 13 residues. Germline V CDR1 and CDR2: SQVTM, ANQGSEA. CDR3 sequence reads: CSVEPPGGIVRTF. The CDR3, as DNA: TGCAGCGTTGAACCCCCAGGGGGTATCGTCCGGACTTTC. The full variable domain, rest sourced from reference TRBV29-1 and TRBJ2-6, is SAVISQKPSRDICQRGTSLTIQCQVDSQVTMMFWYRQQPGQSLTLIATANQGSEATYESGFVIDKFPISRPNLTFSTLTVSNMSPEDSSIYLCSVEPPGGIVRTFGAGSRLTVL.

Comments on this clonotype: Mismatch with germline at one junction end may stem from a read error. V and J are TRBV7-2 and TRBJ2-1; possibly TRBD1 for D (5 bases). The CDR3 totals 15 residues. Looked up from germline, CDR1 is SGHTA and CDR2 is FQGNSA. CDR3 DNA: TGTGCCAGCAGGTTAGGGGCCGGCCCTTACAATGAGCAGTTCTTC. Protein sequence: CASRLGAGPYNEQFF. Full variable domain (missing parts from reference TRBV7-2 and TRBJ2-1): GAGVSQSPSNKVTEKGKDVELRCDPISGHTALYWYRQSLGQGLEFLIYFQGNSAPDKSGLPSDRFSAERTGGSVSTLTIQRTQQEDSAVYLCASRLGAGPYNEQFFGPGTRLTVL.